This T cell receptor beta chain was captured in a study of control samples from healthy donors and cancer patients. CDR1 and CDR2 from the germline V gene are KGHSH and LQKENI. V lost 3 bases, J lost 0 bases, and 5 bases stayed unmatched. The CDR3 contains 15 residues. This clone was picked up one time. Using immunoSEQ multiplex PCR, the repertoire was profiled, and TCRdb retains in-frame clones only, with some absent. The sample yields 95,000 to 150,000 clones, roughly nine tenths seen once. Input material: blood. This receptor was identified in a man aged 45 to 65 in good health. The chain links TRBV18 to TRBJ2-7; 7 positions agree with TRBD1. The CDR3 DNA reads as TGTGCCAGCTCACCCCCAGGGGGATTCTCCTACGAGCAGTACTTC. It is translated as CASSPPGGFSYEQYF.